This record covers a single T cell receptor beta chain. V lost 6 bases, J lost 0 bases, and 3 bases stayed unmatched. This CDR3 region has 15 residues. The germline gives CDR1 SNHLY, CDR2 FYNNEI. These data come from a study of blood T cell repertoires in COVID-19. Study as a whole: Sources were T cells, B-cell-depleted T cells, or PBMCs; the material itself was cDNA or gDNA.

Original handling: Estimation of nucleated cell counts relied on the amplification of reference gene primers. The assay was immunoSEQ multiplex PCR, and TCRdb's table has in-frame clones only and misses some. That table is the source of V, J and clone size, and D and trimming were worked out from the DNA. This sample has approximately 260,000 clones, with 65% to 85% found just once. Material: peripheral blood. The receptor comes from a woman aged 35 to 49 with active or convalescent COVID-19. The V gene is TRBV2, the J gene TRBJ1-5; TRBD1 aligns across 9 bases. The CDR3 nucleotides read TGTGCCAGCAGACAGGGGGCCTATAGCAATCAGCCCCAGCATTTT. Translating gives CASRQGAYSNQPQHF.